One sample yielded the 24 T cell receptor beta chains listed below, sequenced in a study of PD-1 blockade in mismatch repair-deficient tumors. No antigens are known for them. Time point noted: approximately ten-day in vitro stimulation with candidate neoantigen peptide 6. Sequencing used immunoSEQ multiplex PCR; TCRdb keeps in-frame clones, though not all of them. The sample lists about 14,000 clones, more than 85% occurring once. Source: cells cultured in vitro, taken from a patient treated with pembrolizumab. The receptors originated from an adult with mismatch repair-deficient cancer.

V is TRBV10-1 and J is TRBJ2-3; 7 bases map to TRBD2. CDR3 length equals 13 residues. CDR1 is WNHNN, CDR2 SYGVQD, per germline (reference sequence). Trimming cost V 5 bases and J 2 bases; bases outside gene matches: 1. The CDR3: CASSRDYTDTQYF. Written as DNA, the CDR3 is TGCGCCAGCAGTAGGGACTACACAGATACGCAGTATTTT.

The J gene is TRBJ2-7, the V gene TRBV27, with TRBD2 identical over 8 bases. Losses at the gene ends were 3 bases for V and 2 bases for J; bases not matched to a gene: 3. From germline, CDR1 is MNHEY and CDR2 SMNVEV (reference sequence). The CDR3 consists of 14 residues. CDR3 loop: CASSLVRGAYEQYF. CDR3 DNA: TGTGCCAGCAGTTTGGTGCGGGGGGCCTACGAGCAGTACTTC.

V and J are TRBV18 and TRBJ1-1; 9 bases agree with TRBD1. CDR3 size: 18 residues. Germline lookup yields CDR1 KGHSH and CDR2 LQKENI. V dropped 1 base and J dropped 0; count of bases not matched to a gene: 9. The CDR3 here is CASSPLRNRGLLNTEAFF. CDR3 DNA sequence: TGTGCCAGCTCACCACTGAGAAACAGGGGGCTTTTGAACACTGAAGCTTTCTTT.

The gene calls are TRBV19 and TRBJ1-2, with TRBD1 matching 10 bases. V gave up 3 bases and J gave up 9 bases; unmatched junction bases: 7. The CDR3 covers 14 residues. Germline V gene lookup returns CDR1 LNHDA and CDR2 SQIVND (reference sequence). The CDR3 reads CASSIGTGADSYTF. CDR3 nucleotide sequence: TGTGCCAGTAGTATCGGGACAGGGGCTGACAGCTACACCTTC.

This rearrangement joins TRBV11-2 to TRBJ2-3; the match to TRBD1 covers 7 bases. Germline assignment: CDR1 SGHAT and CDR2 FQNNGV. The trim removed 6 bases at V and 2 bases at J, leaving 8 bases unmatched. This CDR3 spans 15 amino acids. CDR3 coding DNA: TGTGCCAGCAGTTACGACAGGGACCTCACAGATACGCAGTATTTT. Amino acid sequence: CASSYDRDLTDTQYF. Full variable domain (outside the CDR3, taken from reference TRBV11-2 and TRBJ2-3): EAGVAQSPRYKIIEKRQSVAFWCNPISGHATLYWYQQILGQGPKLLIQFQNNGVVDDSQLPKDRFSAERLKGVDSTLKIQPAKLEDSAVYLCASSYDRDLTDTQYFGPGTRLTVL.

This clone was detected only once. This sequence joins TRBV11-3 and TRBJ1-1; 7 bases agree with TRBD1. The junction had 4 bases not matched to a gene; V was cut back by 3 bases and J by 0 bases. Looked up from germline, CDR1 is SGHNT and CDR2 is YENEEA. CDR3 length: 15 residues. The CDR3 coding sequence is TGTGCCAGCAGCTTTAGGGGGCAGATGAACACTGAAGCTTTCTTT. This codes for CASSFRGQMNTEAFF. The complete variable domain, with remaining parts taken from reference TRBV11-3 and TRBJ1-1, reads EAGVVQSPRYKIIEKKQPVAFWCNPISGHNTLYWYLQNLGQGPELLIRYENEEAVDDSQLPKDRFSAERLKGVDSTLKIQPAELGDSAVYLCASSFRGQMNTEAFFGQGTRLTVV.

The chain uses TRBV2 and TRBJ2-7, with D perhaps TRBD2 (6 bases). With 3 bases removed from V and 4 bases from J, the gap between germline ends came to 10 bases. The CDR3 is made up of 13 amino acids. From germline, CDR1 is SNHLY and CDR2 FYNNEI. CDR3 coding DNA: TGTGCCAGCAGTGAGTCGGGGAGGTACGAGCAGTACTTC. This encodes CASSESGRYEQYF.

This clone came up a few times. This chain connects TRBV6-5 to TRBJ2-7, with no clear D. V was clipped by 0 bases and J by 4 bases, with 10 bases between them. The CDR3 covers 14 residues. Germline V gene data show CDR1 as MNHEY and CDR2 as SVGAGI. Here the CDR3 reads CASSYSRSKYEQYF. The CDR3 DNA sequence: TGTGCCAGCAGTTACTCGAGGTCTAAGTACGAGCAGTACTTC.

This clone appeared once. This chain connects TRBV2 to TRBJ2-1; D remains ambiguous. CDR1 is SNHLY and CDR2 is FYNNEI in the germline V gene. This CDR3 is 15 amino acids long. V was clipped by 5 bases and J by 1 base, with 12 bases between them. This chain's CDR3 is CASSFQRLSYNEQFF. In nucleotides, the CDR3 is TGTGCCAGCAGTTTCCAGAGGTTATCCTACAATGAGCAGTTCTTC.

CDR3 in DNA: TGTGCCAGTAGTATAGGAAGTAGCGGGAGTGACACCGGGGAGCTGTTTTTT. This codes for CASSIGSSGSDTGELFF. The chain joins TRBV19 to TRBJ2-2, with 9 bases aligning to TRBD2. Germline trimming cut 1 base from V and 3 bases from J; bases unmatched to any gene: 6. Germline loops: CDR1 LNHDA, CDR2 SQIVND (reference sequence). The CDR3 extends over 17 amino acids. The whole variable domain, remainder taken from reference TRBV19 and TRBJ2-2, is DGGITQSPKYLFRKEGQNVTLSCEQNLNHDAMYWYRQDPGQGLRLIYYSQIVNDFQKGDIAEGYSVSREKKESFPLTVTSAQKNPTAFYLCASSIGSSGSDTGELFFGEGSRLTVL.

The rearrangement joins TRBV29-1 to TRBJ2-7; TRBD1 matches at 9 bases. The J segment lost 7 bases and the V segment lost 7 bases, leaving 17 bases of the junction unmatched. The germline V gene has CDR1 SQVTM and CDR2 ANQGSEA. The CDR3 totals 15 residues. CDR3 sequence reads: CSAISTGTGSGEQYF. CDR3 in DNA: TGCAGCGCAATTTCCACCGGGACAGGGTCGGGAGAGCAGTACTTC.

The chain joins TRBV27 to TRBJ1-1; possible D gene TRBD1, 6 bases. Germline lookup yields CDR1 MNHEY and CDR2 SMNVEV (reference sequence). V lost 6 bases and J 1 base, leaving 12 bases between the germline ends. CDR3 length: 14 residues. CDR3 amino acids: CASRSKGENTEAFF. The CDR3 DNA reads TGTGCCAGCAGGTCGAAGGGGGAGAACACTGAAGCTTTCTTT.

The chain couples TRBV19 to TRBJ2-7, with D possibly being TRBD1 (5 bases). V was cut by 4 bases and J by 3 bases, with 16 bases left in between. This CDR3 has 15 amino acids. The V gene's germline CDR1 is LNHDA and CDR2 SQIVND (reference sequence). CDR3 region: CASSTGQVGLYEQYF. The DNA of the CDR3 is TGTGCCAGTAGTACCGGGCAGGTGGGGCTCTACGAGCAGTACTTC.

This chain joins TRBV10-3 and TRBJ2-7; 12 bases align to TRBD2. The CDR3 covers 15 residues. Germline V gene lookup returns CDR1 ENHRY and CDR2 SYGVKD. The ends lost 3 bases at V and 3 bases at J; junction bases unmatched: 3. The CDR3 nucleotides read TGTGCCATCAGTGATCCTAGCGGGAGGGGCTACGAGCAGTACTTC. Protein product: CAISDPSGRGYEQYF.

The V gene is TRBV29-1, the J gene TRBJ2-5; 8 bases align to TRBD2. The J segment lost 1 base and the V segment lost 8 bases, leaving 9 bases of the junction unmatched. Germline V gene sequence: CDR1 SQVTM, CDR2 ANQGSEA. CDR3 length: 14 amino acids. CDR3 sequence: CSIGAGDLQETQYF. The CDR3 nucleotides read TGCAGCATTGGAGCGGGAGACCTCCAAGAGACCCAGTACTTC.

The chain combines TRBV5-1 with TRBJ1-4; no reliable D call. This CDR3 is 14 amino acids long. Trimming removed 3 bases from V and 14 bases from J, with 20 bases in between. CDR1 and CDR2 (germline): SGHRS, YFSETQ. This CDR3 reads CASSSSAEGDRLFF. CDR3 coding DNA: TGCGCCAGCAGCTCCTCAGCAGAGGGAGATAGGCTGTTTTTT.

V is TRBV7-3 and J is TRBJ2-3; weak D call: TRBD2 (6 bases). V was trimmed by 8 bases and J by 5 bases, leaving 14 bases between them. The CDR3 runs to 13 residues. The germline gives CDR1 SGHTA, CDR2 FQGTGA. CDR3: CASAGLAGDTQYF. CDR3 nucleotide sequence: TGTGCCAGCGCGGGACTCGCGGGAGATACGCAGTATTTT.

The chain combines TRBV10-3 with TRBJ1-4; D may be TRBD1 (5 bases). The CDR3 spans 13 residues. Germline CDR1 reads ENHRY; CDR2 reads SYGVKD. Trimming took 6 bases from V and 0 from J, leaving 5 bases between them. The CDR3, as DNA: TGTGCCATCAGGGGACCAACTAATGAAAAACTGTTTTTT. It is translated as CAIRGPTNEKLFF.

J is TRBJ2-7 and V is TRBV6-6; maybe TRBD2 (5 bases). Trimming left V 6 bases short and J 0 bases short, with 9 bases between. CDR1 MNHNY and CDR2 SVGAGI come from the germline V gene (reference sequence). The CDR3 covers 13 residues. The CDR3 protein is CASRHRDSYEQYF. The CDR3 DNA sequence: TGTGCCAGCAGACACCGGGACTCCTACGAGCAGTACTTC.

CDR3 nucleotides: TGCGCCAGCAGCTTGGGCGGGAACTATGGCTACACCTTC. Amino acid sequence: CASSLGGNYGYTF. V usage is TRBV5-1 and J usage is TRBJ1-2; D unclear. CDR3 size: 13 residues. The germline CDR1 and CDR2 sequences are SGHRS and YFSETQ. V gave up 0 bases and J gave up 2 bases, with 5 bases separating them.

V usage is TRBV9 and J usage is TRBJ2-5, with 9 bases fitting TRBD1. Germline loops: CDR1 SGDLS, CDR2 YYNGEE. This CDR3 has 14 amino acids. Trimming at V came to 4 bases and at J to 5 bases, leaving 6 bases not matched to a gene. CDR3 amino acids: CASSPKQGAETQYF. The CDR3 DNA sequence: TGTGCCAGCAGCCCAAAACAGGGGGCCGAGACCCAGTACTTC.

The rearrangement links TRBV5-6 to TRBJ1-1, with D possibly matching TRBD1 (5 bases). V lost 0 bases, J lost 4 bases, and 10 bases lay in between. The CDR3 contains 14 residues. Germline CDR1 SGHDT, CDR2 YYEEEE. In nucleotides, the CDR3 is TGTGCCAGCAGCTTGGTCGGGGGGGTCACTGAAGCTTTCTTT. Its protein is CASSLVGGVTEAFF.

J is TRBJ2-1 and V is TRBV21-1. TRBV21-1 is termed a pseudogene. The CDR3 runs to 16 residues. For the CDR3, the DNA is TGTGCCAGCAGCGGAAGGTGCCTATCATCCTACAATGAGCAGTTCTTC. It is translated as CASSGRCLSSYNEQFF.

The chain carries TRBV6-5 and TRBJ1-1, with 9 bases that match TRBD1. Per the germline V gene, CDR1 is MNHEY and CDR2 is SVGAGI. With 6 bases clipped from V and 5 bases from J, the junction kept 7 bases outside the gene matches. This CDR3 is 14 amino acids long. CDR3 loop: CASSQRQGGTEAFF. CDR3 in DNA: TGTGCCAGCAGCCAAAGACAGGGGGGGACTGAAGCTTTCTTT.